The text below deals with one T cell receptor beta chain. The CDR3 covers 14 residues. Germline V gene sequence: CDR1 SGDLS, CDR2 YYNGEE. V was clipped by 2 bases and J by 8 bases, with 16 bases between them. The data were obtained in a study of T cell changes during pregnancy in multiple sclerosis. Sequencing was performed with immunoSEQ multiplex PCR; in TCRdb, only in-frame clones are kept and a portion is missing. The data contain roughly 8,000 clones, about nine tenths of them singletons. Here the sequenced sample was CD8+ T cells from peripheral blood mononuclear cells, taken in the first trimester of pregnancy. This chain connects TRBV9 to TRBJ1-1; weak D call: TRBD1 (5 bases). The clonotype was recovered from a female donor in good health, enrolled as a control in a pregnancy study. This CDR3 is CASSVNGASSEAFF. The DNA for the CDR3 is TGTGCCAGCAGCGTTAATGGGGCAAGCAGCGAAGCTTTCTTT.